This T cell receptor beta chain was sequenced in a study of CD8 T cells in Susac syndrome (dated by TCRdb to about 2019). For the wider study: Repertoire sequencing was used to test whether CD8+ T cell activation and differentiation in Susac syndrome was antigen driven. The clonality of the CD8+ T cell repertoire was compared across over 9 healthy donors, some 14 Susac syndrome patients and roughly 15 multiple sclerosis patients.

The CDR3, cysteine through phenylalanine, is 16 amino acids long. Only the CDR3 region is kept as DNA, spanning 48 bases read in frame from base 1. Based on the germline V gene, the CDR1 and CDR2 sequences are MNHNS and SASEGT. Unmatched junction bases come to 10, with V trimmed by 6 bases and J by 5 bases. RNA was extracted with the RNeasy kit and roughly 0.5 to 1 ug was reverse transcribed using random hexamers. The immunoSEQ multiplex PCR assay, which covers 54 Vbeta and 13 Jbeta segments, was used to amplify TCR beta CDR3 regions. Bias from PCR amplification was corrected by using a synthetic template baseline for primer optimization and for computational correction. In the source study's methods: Reads were annotated to V, D and J genes according to IMGT and were analyzed with immunoSEQ Analyzer, with only productive sequences retained. Clonality was calculated as one minus the Shannon entropy normalized by log2 of the number of productive unique sequences. For each patient and control, public and private clones were evaluated within the 100 most prevalent clones. A clone was defined as Susac-specific if it was absent from the healthy and MS cohorts, from around 960 published viral clones and from other ImmuneACCESS disease sequences. TCRdb reprocessed the public reads (quality trimming at Q25 with fastp, clone calling with MiXCR) and kept in-frame beta chains. Rows with one shared CDR3 protein collapse into an entry with the most common genes and DNA. For this entry, the V and J calls and clone size follow TCRdb and not the study's own pipeline. This sample comprises about 300,000 distinct CDR3 sequences, 75% to 85% of them detected only once. The top ten clones comprise around 0.2% of the sample.

Summary of the overall study and its limitations: The study acknowledged that relatively few individuals were included in the TCR sequencing and HLA analysis.

In the case of this clonotype: Its recognized antigen is unknown. No quality values exist for individual bases; no much larger clone is one base distant.

Peripheral blood CD8+ and CD4+ T cells from healthy donors, Susac syndrome patients and multiple sclerosis patients were profiled by high-throughput TCR beta sequencing. The multiple sclerosis controls were treatment-naive patients whose relapsing-remitting disease, either stable or active, fulfilled the revised McDonald criteria. Bulk CD8+ and CD4+ T cells were purified by magnetic negative isolation, while CD8+ TEMRA cells were enriched using FACS. Blood was drawn into EDTA tubes, processed within 24 hours, and PBMCs were isolated by density gradient centrifugation. PBMCs intended for TCR sequencing were frozen in liquid nitrogen and were later thawed in a 37 degrees C water bath. A purity of at least 90% was achieved for sorted or isolated CD4+, CD8+ and CD8+ TEMRA cells.

This receptor chain uses TRBV6-1 and TRBJ2-1, with 10 junctional bases fitting TRBD2. The source of this sequence is a human donor with multiple sclerosis. Sequencing used CD8+ T cells from PBMCs. The DNA is TGTGCCAGCAGCGATACCGGGACTAGCGCCAACAATGAGCAGTTCTTC. Its protein reads: CASSDTGTSANNEQFF.